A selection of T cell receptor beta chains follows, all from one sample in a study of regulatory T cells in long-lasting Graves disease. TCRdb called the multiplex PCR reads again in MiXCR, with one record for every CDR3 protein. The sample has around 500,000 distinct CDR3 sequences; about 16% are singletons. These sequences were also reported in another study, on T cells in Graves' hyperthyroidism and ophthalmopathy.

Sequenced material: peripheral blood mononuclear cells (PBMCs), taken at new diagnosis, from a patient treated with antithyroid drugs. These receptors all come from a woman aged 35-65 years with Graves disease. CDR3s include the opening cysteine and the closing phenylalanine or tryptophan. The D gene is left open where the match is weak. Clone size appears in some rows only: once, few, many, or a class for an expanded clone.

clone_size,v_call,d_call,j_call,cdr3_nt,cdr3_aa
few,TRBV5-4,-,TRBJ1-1,TGTGCCAGCAGCTCCCGACAGGAGGGAGGGACTGAAGCTTTCTTT,CASSSRQEGGTEAFF
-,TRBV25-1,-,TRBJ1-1,TGTGCCAGCAGTGATGCGGGGCACACTGAAGCTTTCTTT,CASSDAGHTEAFF
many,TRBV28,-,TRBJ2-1,TGTGCCAGCAGTTTACCTCAGGGCCAGGTGCTGTTCTTC,CASSLPQGQVLFF
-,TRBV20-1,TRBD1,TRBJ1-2,TGCAGTGCTCCCCCGGGACAGCCAAACTATGGCTACACCTTC,CSAPPGQPNYGYTF
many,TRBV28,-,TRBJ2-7,TGTGCCAGCAGTTCGGCAGCACCGGGACACCATTACGAGCAGTACTTC,CASSSAAPGHHYEQYF
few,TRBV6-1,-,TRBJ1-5,TGTGCCAGCAGGGCGGGACGACGTCAGCCCCAGCATTTT,CASRAGRRQPQHF
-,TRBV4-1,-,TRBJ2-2,TGCGCCAGCAGCCAACTCCCAGGGAACTCGAACACCGGGGAGCTGTTTTTT,CASSQLPGNSNTGELFF
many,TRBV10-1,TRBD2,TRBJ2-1,TGCGCCACCCGGGGGACTAGCGGGGGGCGTGACAATGAGCAGTTCTTC,CATRGTSGGRDNEQFF
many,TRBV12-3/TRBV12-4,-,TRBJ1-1,TGTGCCAGCAGTTTATCCGGGTTTGTTGAAGCTTTCTTT,CASSLSGFVEAFF
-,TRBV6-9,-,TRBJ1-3,TGTGCCAGCAGTTCAGCGCAAGTTATGGACACCATATATTTT,CASSSAQVMDTIYF
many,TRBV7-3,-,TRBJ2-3,TGTGCCAGCAGCAACCCCGGGACCCATACGCAGTATTTT,CASSNPGTHTQYF
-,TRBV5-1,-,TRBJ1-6,TGCGCCAGCAGCGCCGGGCAGGGGAATTCACCCCTCCACTTT,CASSAGQGNSPLHF
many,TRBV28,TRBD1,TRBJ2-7,TGTGCCAGCAGTTTTGGTGGACAGGGGGCCTACGAGCAGTACTTC,CASSFGGQGAYEQYF
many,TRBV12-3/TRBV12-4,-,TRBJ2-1,TGTGCCAGCAGTTCCACCCATGTCGAGCAGTTCTTC,CASSSTHVEQFF
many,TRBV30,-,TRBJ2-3,TGTGCCTGGAGTGTTGATACGCAGTATTTT,CAWSVDTQYF
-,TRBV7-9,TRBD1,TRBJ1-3,TGTGCCAGCAGCTCGAGGGACAGCCCCGAGGGAAACACCATATATTTT,CASSSRDSPEGNTIYF
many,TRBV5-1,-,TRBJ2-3,TGCGCCAGCAGCAGTTCGCAGGGATCGACAGATACGCAGTATTTT,CASSSSQGSTDTQYF
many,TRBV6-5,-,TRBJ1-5,TGTGCCAGCAGTTCGAACAGAGATCAGCCCCAGCATTTT,CASSSNRDQPQHF
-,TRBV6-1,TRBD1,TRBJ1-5,TGTGCCAGCAGTGTACAGGGGTTTGGGGATCAGCCCCAGCATTTT,CASSVQGFGDQPQHF
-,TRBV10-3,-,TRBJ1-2,TGTGCCATCAGCTATAGCTATGGCTACACCTTC,CAISYSYGYTF
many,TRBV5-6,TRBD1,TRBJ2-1,TGTGCCAGCAGCTTGGGGGACAGGGGATTCTATGAGCAGTTCTTC,CASSLGDRGFYEQFF
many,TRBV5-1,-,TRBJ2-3,TGCGCCAGCAGCTTGAGGCTGGCTAGCACAGATACGCAGTATTTT,CASSLRLASTDTQYF
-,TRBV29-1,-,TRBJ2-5,TGCAGCGTTAACCCCCTGCAAGAGACCCAGTACTTC,CSVNPLQETQYF
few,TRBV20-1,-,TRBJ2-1,TGCAGTGCTATTCTATACAATGAGCAGTTCTTC,CSAILYNEQFF
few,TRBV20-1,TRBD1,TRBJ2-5,TGCAGTGCTAGAGATCAATTGAGGGGACAGGGGTATCAAGAGACCCAGTACTTC,CSARDQLRGQGYQETQYF
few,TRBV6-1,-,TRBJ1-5,TGTGCCACCTCTAAAAATAGCAATCAGCCCCAGCATTTT,CATSKNSNQPQHF
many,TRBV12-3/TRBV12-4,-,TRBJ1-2,TGTGCCAGCAGTTTTGGGGACCTGGAAGGCTACACCTTC,CASSFGDLEGYTF
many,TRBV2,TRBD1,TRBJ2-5,TGTGCCAGCAGCGCGGACAGGAAAGAGACCCAGTACTTC,CASSADRKETQYF
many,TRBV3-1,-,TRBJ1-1,TGTGCCAGCAGCCGGAGGGGGGGCACTGAAGCTTTCTTT,CASSRRGGTEAFF
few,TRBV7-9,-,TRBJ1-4,TGTGCCAGCAGCCCAACTGTGAATGAAAAACTGTTTTTT,CASSPTVNEKLFF
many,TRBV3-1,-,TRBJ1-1,TGCGCCAGCAGCCGAGGGGAGAACACTGAAGCTTTCTTT,CASSRGENTEAFF
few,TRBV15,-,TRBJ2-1,TGTGCCACCAGCAGAGAACAGGGTTCCTACAATGAGCAGTTCTTC,CATSREQGSYNEQFF
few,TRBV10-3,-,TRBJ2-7,TGTGCCGTGGGTACGGGGCCCTACGAGCAGTACTTC,CAVGTGPYEQYF
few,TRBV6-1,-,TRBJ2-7,TGTGCCAGCAGCGGGGGGTTCGGACAGGCCGTACTCTACGAGCAGTACTTC,CASSGGFGQAVLYEQYF
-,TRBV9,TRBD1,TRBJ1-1,TGTGCCAGCAGCCCAGGGGTACAGGGGCTAAACACTGAAGCTTTCTTT,CASSPGVQGLNTEAFF
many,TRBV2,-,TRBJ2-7,TGTGCCAGCAGAGACACTTTCTACGAGCAGTACTTC,CASRDTFYEQYF
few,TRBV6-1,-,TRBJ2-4,TGTGCCAGCAGTGACGTGGGTGGAGTTGTTCAGTACTTC,CASSDVGGVVQYF
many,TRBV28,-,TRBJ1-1,TGTGCCAGCAGTTTCACAGGGTTAGGGGACACTGAAGCTTTCTTT,CASSFTGLGDTEAFF
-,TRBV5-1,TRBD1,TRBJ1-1,TGTGCCAGCAGCTTGCCCTACAGGGGAGAGACTGAAGCTTTCTTT,CASSLPYRGETEAFF
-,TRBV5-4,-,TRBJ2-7,TGTGCCAGCAGCTTCGGGGGCATGGGGTACGAGCAGTACTTC,CASSFGGMGYEQYF
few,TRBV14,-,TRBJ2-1,TGTGCCAGCACCCTGAGTTCCTCGAACGCCCAGTACAATGAGCAGTTCTTC,CASTLSSSNAQYNEQFF